The present T cell receptor beta chain was sequenced within a study of T-cell reconstitution after alpha-beta-depleted transplantation in children. Findings of the study overall: Several hundred expanded graft clones reportedly were the source of alpha-beta T cells about two months after transplant. Surviving recipient T cells and thymic progenitors produced the high day-60 TCRbeta diversity seen in some patients. After one year, T-cell counts and TCRbeta diversity mostly came from new T cells.

This clonotype was counted ten times or more. The antigen is not known. Per germline, CDR1 MNHNS and CDR2 SASEGT. CDR3 length equals 15 residues. J lost 2 bases, V lost 5 bases, and 8 bases had no gene match. Preparation of the TCRbeta library involved a method that used unique molecular identifiers. Each CDR3 protein gets one entry after TCRdb re-called the PCR reads with MiXCR. In the table there are 250,000 or so distinct CDR3 sequences, 7.5% to 9.5% of which are singletons. The TCR originated in a male patient aged 10 to 17 who had a stem cell transplant for acute lymphoblastic leukemia, so the T cells may come from the graft donor. The chain has TRBV6-1 and TRBJ2-5, with 7 bases fitting TRBD1. Specimen: PBMCs, mostly from graft donor cells, collected 180 days after TCRalphabeta/CD19-depleted stem cell transplant. The CDR3, as DNA: TGTGCCAGCAGTAGGCGTCCGGGACAGCAAGAGACCCAGTACTTC. It encodes CASSRRPGQQETQYF.